The rows below give T cell receptor beta chains drawn from one sample of a study of PD-1 blockade in classical Hodgkin lymphoma. Sequencing was performed with immunoSEQ multiplex PCR; in TCRdb, only in-frame clones are kept and a portion is missing. The data contain tens of thousands of clones, approximately 90% of them singletons. This sample comprised peripheral blood mononuclear cells (PBMCs), obtained before the fourth cycle of nivolumab. The receptors come from a human donor with classical Hodgkin lymphoma. CDR3s include the opening cysteine and the closing phenylalanine or tryptophan. The D gene is left open where the match is weak. The size of a clone is reported for some rows only, either as once, few or many, or as a class for expanded clones.

TRBJ2-3	TRBV7-9	.	TRBD1	CASSLETGIISDTQYF	TGTGCCAGCAGCTTAGAGACAGGGATAATATCAGATACGCAGTATTTT
TRBJ2-6	TRBV2	.	TRBD2	CASSEWGWASGGSGANVLTF	TGTGCCAGCAGTGAATGGGGTTGGGCTAGCGGGGGCTCTGGGGCCAACGTCCTGACTTTC
TRBJ1-6	TRBV5-8	few	.	CASSSTGSPLHF	TGTGCCAGCAGCTCAACAGGGTCACCCCTCCACTTT
TRBJ1-1	TRBV9	once	.	CASSVEWNTEAFF	TGTGCCAGCAGCGTAGAGTGGAACACTGAAGCTTTCTTT
TRBJ2-3	TRBV25-1	once	.	CARTRGGGLWVDTQYF	TGTGCCAGAACCCGAGGGGGGGGGCTATGGGTGGATACGCAGTATTTT
TRBJ2-7	TRBV29-1	.	.	CSVVWDRAYEQYF	TGCAGCGTAGTGTGGGACCGAGCCTACGAGCAGTACTTC
TRBJ1-5	TRBV28	few	.	CASSPRDQPQHF	TGTGCCAGCAGTCCTCGGGATCAGCCCCAGCATTTT
TRBJ1-2	TRBV27	.	.	CASSLGQQYGYTF	TGTGCCAGCAGTTTAGGTCAGCAATATGGCTACACCTTC
TRBJ2-4	TRBV19	.	.	CASSKGTPSSAKNIQYF	TGTGCCAGTAGTAAGGGCACTCCTTCCTCGGCCAAAAACATTCAGTACTTC
TRBJ1-6	TRBV6-4	.	TRBD1	CASSDFYRDRDSPLHF	TGTGCCAGCAGTGACTTCTACCGGGACAGGGACTCACCCCTCCACTTT
TRBJ2-1	TRBV4-1	.	.	CASSQVESTVYNEQFF	TGCGCCAGCAGCCAAGTGGAGTCTACAGTGTACAATGAGCAGTTCTTC